This paragraph covers one T cell receptor (beta chain) sequence. Its antigen is unidentified. Trimming took 5 bases from V and 1 from J; bases not matched to a gene: 10. Looked up from germline, CDR1 is LNHNV and CDR2 is YYDKDF (reference sequence). The CDR3 spans 16 residues. The sample originates from a study of T cell responses to AZD1222 COVID-19 vaccine. Overall study results and limits: Donors in the cohort were predominantly white British and more often female, and clonal diversity was possibly underestimated. Spike-specific TCR breadth and depth grew following two AZD1222 doses.

Using immunoSEQ multiplex PCR, the repertoire was profiled, and TCRdb retains in-frame clones only, with some absent. The sample has 100,000 to 150,000 clones, 80% to 90% seen once. The material sequenced was peripheral blood, taken on day 0 of AZD1222 vaccination. The chain couples TRBV15 to TRBJ2-7; 8 bases agree with TRBD1. This TCR was recovered from an adult in good health. The CDR3 DNA reads as TGTGCCACCAGCGGATCCCCCGGGACAGGTTCCTACGAGCAGTACTTC. Translated: CATSGSPGTGSYEQYF.